These T cell receptor beta chains were read from a single sample in a study of blood T cells in healthy people across ages. In TCRdb, the 5' RACE reads were re-called with MiXCR into one record per CDR3 protein. The data hold over 1.5 million distinct CDR3 sequences, with 49% observed a single time. Source material: blood. These receptors all come from a woman between 40 and 50 years old in good health. Each CDR3 is given without its conserved first and last residue. Size is stated for part of the rows, as once, few or many counts, or as a class when the clone is expanded.

cdr3_aa: ASSLGQAETQY
clone_size: many
j_call: TRBJ2-5
cdr3_length: 11
v_call: TRBV13

cdr3_aa: ASSILAGITDTQY
clone_size: .
j_call: TRBJ2-3
cdr3_length: 13
v_call: TRBV7-2

cdr3_aa: ASRPQVNDGYT
clone_size: .
j_call: TRBJ1-2
cdr3_length: 11
v_call: TRBV28

cdr3_aa: ASELEGRTRDGYT
clone_size: .
j_call: TRBJ1-2
cdr3_length: 13
v_call: TRBV28

cdr3_aa: ASSQQGDLMNTEAF
clone_size: once
j_call: TRBJ1-1
cdr3_length: 14
v_call: TRBV7-9

cdr3_aa: ASSLLTSGWDEQF
clone_size: .
j_call: TRBJ2-1
cdr3_length: 13
v_call: TRBV7-9

cdr3_aa: ASSRGGGPLLQF
clone_size: few
j_call: TRBJ2-1
cdr3_length: 12
v_call: TRBV7-2

cdr3_aa: AISDGVRQF
clone_size: few
j_call: TRBJ2-1
cdr3_length: 9
v_call: TRBV10-3

cdr3_aa: ASSPQGGGSNTEAF
clone_size: .
j_call: TRBJ1-1
cdr3_length: 14
v_call: TRBV7-3

cdr3_aa: ASSHLRGLDRAQF
clone_size: .
j_call: TRBJ2-1
cdr3_length: 13
v_call: TRBV7-2

cdr3_aa: SARGGLNEQY
clone_size: .
j_call: TRBJ2-5
cdr3_length: 10
v_call: TRBV20-1

cdr3_aa: SAIRASGGSADTQY
clone_size: .
j_call: TRBJ2-3
cdr3_length: 14
v_call: TRBV20-1

cdr3_aa: ASSPPRTDLTGYGYT
clone_size: .
j_call: TRBJ1-2
cdr3_length: 15
v_call: TRBV6-2/TRBV6-3

cdr3_aa: ASSYSTRIYGRY
clone_size: .
j_call: TRBJ2-7
cdr3_length: 12
v_call: TRBV6-2/TRBV6-3

cdr3_aa: ATSRQGIEDTQY
clone_size: few
j_call: TRBJ2-3
cdr3_length: 12
v_call: TRBV24-1

cdr3_aa: ASSYSGWEQF
clone_size: .
j_call: TRBJ2-1
cdr3_length: 10
v_call: TRBV6-2/TRBV6-3

cdr3_aa: ATARGGTSGGLYNEQF
clone_size: .
j_call: TRBJ2-1
cdr3_length: 16
v_call: TRBV25-1

cdr3_aa: ASSYSGDEQY
clone_size: many
j_call: TRBJ2-7
cdr3_length: 10
v_call: TRBV6-5

cdr3_aa: ASDAANTGELF
clone_size: .
j_call: TRBJ2-2
cdr3_length: 11
v_call: TRBV5-1

cdr3_aa: ASGNQPGANVLT
clone_size: .
j_call: TRBJ2-6
cdr3_length: 12
v_call: TRBV5-1

cdr3_aa: ASSYSSGGGFADTQY
clone_size: few
j_call: TRBJ2-3
cdr3_length: 15
v_call: TRBV6-5

cdr3_aa: ASSSTVFNQPQH
clone_size: .
j_call: TRBJ1-5
cdr3_length: 12
v_call: TRBV3-1

cdr3_aa: ATNEGASETQY
clone_size: .
j_call: TRBJ2-5
cdr3_length: 11
v_call: TRBV24-1

cdr3_aa: ASSRTGRIQNIQY
clone_size: few
j_call: TRBJ2-4
cdr3_length: 13
v_call: TRBV12-3/TRBV12-4

cdr3_aa: ASSLIWGDQPQH
clone_size: .
j_call: TRBJ1-5
cdr3_length: 12
v_call: TRBV7-2

cdr3_aa: SARLAETETQY
clone_size: .
j_call: TRBJ2-5
cdr3_length: 11
v_call: TRBV20-1

cdr3_aa: SPGRGGTYEQY
clone_size: once
j_call: TRBJ2-7
cdr3_length: 11
v_call: TRBV20-1

cdr3_aa: ASSFDGSNYGYT
clone_size: once
j_call: TRBJ1-2
cdr3_length: 12
v_call: TRBV5-5

cdr3_aa: ASSPTGEDEQF
clone_size: .
j_call: TRBJ2-1
cdr3_length: 11
v_call: TRBV4-1

cdr3_aa: ASSRRVIRTTYNEQF
clone_size: .
j_call: TRBJ2-1
cdr3_length: 15
v_call: TRBV4-1

cdr3_aa: SALAGRASADTQY
clone_size: .
j_call: TRBJ2-3
cdr3_length: 13
v_call: TRBV20-1

cdr3_aa: STGLSSYNEQF
clone_size: few
j_call: TRBJ2-1
cdr3_length: 11
v_call: TRBV29-1

cdr3_aa: ASRKDSDYEQY
clone_size: .
j_call: TRBJ2-7
cdr3_length: 11
v_call: TRBV6-6

cdr3_aa: ASSSLGGRPTYEQY
clone_size: .
j_call: TRBJ2-7
cdr3_length: 14
v_call: TRBV28

cdr3_aa: ASSYSGNLPSEQY
clone_size: .
j_call: TRBJ2-7
cdr3_length: 13
v_call: TRBV6-2/TRBV6-3

cdr3_aa: ASSLAPDYGYT
clone_size: many
j_call: TRBJ1-2
cdr3_length: 11
v_call: TRBV5-1

cdr3_aa: ASSRTTGGVGYT
clone_size: few
j_call: TRBJ1-2
cdr3_length: 12
v_call: TRBV4-3

cdr3_aa: ASNPISAGRGYGYT
clone_size: .
j_call: TRBJ1-2
cdr3_length: 14
v_call: TRBV6-1

cdr3_aa: ASSQDLRDLNYGYT
clone_size: .
j_call: TRBJ1-2
cdr3_length: 14
v_call: TRBV4-3

cdr3_aa: SATQEQGDYGYT
clone_size: .
j_call: TRBJ1-2
cdr3_length: 12
v_call: TRBV29-1

cdr3_aa: ASSLRGKTGASTDTQY
clone_size: .
j_call: TRBJ2-3
cdr3_length: 16
v_call: TRBV5-1

cdr3_aa: ASSQDTGSNYGYT
clone_size: .
j_call: TRBJ1-2
cdr3_length: 13
v_call: TRBV4-3

cdr3_aa: ASSQGQQTQY
clone_size: .
j_call: TRBJ2-5
cdr3_length: 10
v_call: TRBV6-1

cdr3_aa: ASSLRQTQNYGYT
clone_size: .
j_call: TRBJ1-2
cdr3_length: 13
v_call: TRBV7-9

cdr3_aa: ASSFRRQGYNEQF
clone_size: .
j_call: TRBJ2-1
cdr3_length: 13
v_call: TRBV11-2

cdr3_aa: ASSWQGTDTQY
clone_size: .
j_call: TRBJ2-3
cdr3_length: 11
v_call: TRBV27

cdr3_aa: ASSSGGTEQETQY
clone_size: .
j_call: TRBJ2-5
cdr3_length: 13
v_call: TRBV5-1

cdr3_aa: ASSLNAGRGTQY
clone_size: few
j_call: TRBJ2-5
cdr3_length: 12
v_call: TRBV7-3

cdr3_aa: ASSFERRCNEQF
clone_size: .
j_call: TRBJ2-1
cdr3_length: 12
v_call: TRBV5-1

cdr3_aa: ASNPTGGGNSPLH
clone_size: few
j_call: TRBJ1-6
cdr3_length: 13
v_call: TRBV5-1

cdr3_aa: ASSFGGGGYT
clone_size: .
j_call: TRBJ1-2
cdr3_length: 10
v_call: TRBV12-3/TRBV12-4

cdr3_aa: ASSYLTGGNEKLF
clone_size: .
j_call: TRBJ1-4
cdr3_length: 13
v_call: TRBV6-5

cdr3_aa: ASSCRQGLEPSYEQY
clone_size: .
j_call: TRBJ2-7
cdr3_length: 15
v_call: TRBV21-1

cdr3_aa: ASSQGTGGSNEQF
clone_size: .
j_call: TRBJ2-1
cdr3_length: 13
v_call: TRBV4-3

cdr3_aa: ASSVWGQPLDTQY
clone_size: few
j_call: TRBJ2-3
cdr3_length: 13
v_call: TRBV12-3/TRBV12-4

cdr3_aa: ASSYIRSSYNSPLH
clone_size: few
j_call: TRBJ1-6
cdr3_length: 14
v_call: TRBV6-6

cdr3_aa: ASSPQVGRTNTEAF
clone_size: .
j_call: TRBJ1-1
cdr3_length: 14
v_call: TRBV4-2

cdr3_aa: SVDRTGTNTEAF
clone_size: .
j_call: TRBJ1-1
cdr3_length: 12
v_call: TRBV29-1